The TCR beta chain described here comes from a study of vaccination effects on CD4 cells after COVID-19. The authors isolated CD4+ T cells after about 10 days of culture. A PCR test confirmed that the person had SARS-CoV-2 infection between March and December 2020. BNT162b2 vaccine or mRNA-1273 vaccine was given to participants in two doses. In germline, CDR1 is SGHNT, CDR2 YENEEA. With V trimmed by 4 bases and J by 4 bases, 4 bases remained unmatched. This CDR3 comprises 15 residues. In the case of this clone: The antigen is undetermined.

The method was immunoSEQ multiplex PCR; TCRdb's version includes in-frame clones alone and lacks a portion of them. This table holds tens of thousands of clones, around 74% found once. The clonotype originates from a human donor who had a prior SARS-CoV-2 infection. The chain recombines TRBV11-3 with TRBJ2-1, with 10 positions matching TRBD2. Material: CD4+ T cells from PBMCs cultured without peptide, obtained after COVID-19 vaccination. CDR3: CASSSLAGPYNEQFF. The CDR3 region has the DNA TGTGCCAGCAGCTCACTAGCGGGACCATACAATGAGCAGTTCTTC.